This T cell receptor beta chain comes out of a study of shared clonotypes between healthy human individuals. Study details: Each donor contributed plates that comprised three CD4 naive, three CD4 memory, two CD8 naive and one CD8 memory.

The V segment lost 4 bases and the J segment 6 bases; nucleotides outside the gene matches: 7. Germline CDR1 is SGHRS and CDR2 is YFSETQ. The CDR3 runs 14 residues. Measured with immunoSEQ multiplex PCR; TCRdb has only the in-frame clones, and not every one. The sample has about 640,000 clones; 60% to 80% are singletons. Worth noting for this clone: The antigen is undetermined.

Study-wide results and limits: Naive subsets tended to show greater estimated richness than memory subsets. A few donors had about 5.1% of their naive CD4 clonotypes in common.

The clonotype comes from a woman aged 30 to 39 in good health. The chain links TRBV5-1 to TRBJ1-2; TRBD1 matches 9 bases. The sample was memory CD4+ T cells sorted from blood. Subset here: CD45RA-negative fraction. The CDR3 here is CASSEQGAFNGYTF. DNA of the CDR3: TGCGCCAGCAGCGAACAGGGGGCGTTTAATGGCTACACCTTC.